The sequence of this T cell receptor beta chain was determined in a study of shared clonotypes between healthy human individuals. This CDR3 comprises 12 residues. Trimming removed 1 base at V and 8 bases at J, with 9 bases between. CDR1 is SGHTA, CDR2 FQGNSA, per germline. The CD4+ fraction was divided into a CD45RA+ naive subset and a CD45RA-negative memory subset. Repertoires were generated with immunoSEQ multiplex PCR, while TCRdb's copy carries only in-frame clones and drops some. The data show millions of clones, approximately 93% seen once. Specimen: naive CD4+ T cells from PBMCs. Documented subset: CD45RA+ positively selected. The chain recombines TRBV7-2 with TRBJ2-7; D is uncertain. This TCR was recovered from a man aged 18-30 years in good health. Some clones in this sample may be carry-over from other donors' samples. The CDR3 region has the DNA TGTGCCAGCAGCTTAGAAGGGCTGCAGCAGTACTTC. Translation gives CASSLEGLQQYF.